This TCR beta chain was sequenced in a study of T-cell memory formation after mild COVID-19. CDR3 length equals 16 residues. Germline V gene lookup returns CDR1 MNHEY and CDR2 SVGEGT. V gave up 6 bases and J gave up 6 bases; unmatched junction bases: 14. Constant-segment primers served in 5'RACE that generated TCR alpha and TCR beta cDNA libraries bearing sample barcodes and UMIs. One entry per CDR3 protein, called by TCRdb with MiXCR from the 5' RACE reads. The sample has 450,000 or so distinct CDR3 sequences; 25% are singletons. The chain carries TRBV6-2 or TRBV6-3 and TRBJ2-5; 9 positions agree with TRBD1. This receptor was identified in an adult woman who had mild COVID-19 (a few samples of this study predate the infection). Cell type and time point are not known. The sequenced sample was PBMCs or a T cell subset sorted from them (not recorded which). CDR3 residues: CASSRDRTGTGKTQYF. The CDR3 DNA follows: TGTGCCAGCAGCCGAGACAGAACCGGGACAGGGAAGACCCAGTACTTC.